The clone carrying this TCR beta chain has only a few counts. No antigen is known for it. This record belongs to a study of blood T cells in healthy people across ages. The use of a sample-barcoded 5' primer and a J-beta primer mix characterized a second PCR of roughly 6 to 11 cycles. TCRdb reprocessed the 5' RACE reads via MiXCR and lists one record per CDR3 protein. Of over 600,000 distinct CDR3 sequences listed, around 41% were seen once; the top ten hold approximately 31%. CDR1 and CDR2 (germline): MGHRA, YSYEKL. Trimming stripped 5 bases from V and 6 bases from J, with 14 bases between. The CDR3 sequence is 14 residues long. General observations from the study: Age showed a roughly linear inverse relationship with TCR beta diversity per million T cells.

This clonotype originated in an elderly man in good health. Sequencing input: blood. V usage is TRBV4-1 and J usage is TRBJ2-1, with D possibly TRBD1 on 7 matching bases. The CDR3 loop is CASSERGTVNEQFF. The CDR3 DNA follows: TGCGCCAGCAGCGAACGCGGGACAGTCAATGAGCAGTTCTTC.